These 19 T cell receptor beta chains share one sample of origin, sequenced in a study of blood T cell repertoires in COVID-19. TCRdb's copy holds only in-frame clones and misses some; the assay was immunoSEQ multiplex PCR. The table lists 130,000 to 150,000 clones, approximately 80% of them singletons. Sequences were obtained from peripheral blood. The receptor source for this set is a human donor in a cohort sampled during active COVID-19.

The gene calls are TRBV7-6 and TRBJ1-3; 9 nucleotides line up with TRBD1. V dropped 5 bases and J dropped 3; count of bases not matched to a gene: 2. The length of the CDR3 is 14 residues. Germline CDR1 reads SGHVS; CDR2 reads FNYEAQ. The CDR3 reads CASSPDRGGNTIYF. The CDR3 nucleotides are TGTGCCAGCAGCCCGGACAGGGGTGGAAACACCATATATTTT.

The V and J genes are TRBV15 and TRBJ2-6; tentatively, D is TRBD2 (5 bases). V was clipped by 3 bases and J by 0 bases, with 6 bases between them. CDR1 is LNHNV, CDR2 YYDKDF, per germline (reference sequence). The CDR3 is 15 residues long. The CDR3 bases are TGTGCCACCAGCAGGGAGGACTCTGGGGCCAACGTCCTGACTTTC. This sequence encodes CATSREDSGANVLTF. The variable domain in full, completed from reference TRBV15 and TRBJ2-6, reads DAMVIQNPRYQVTQFGKPVTLSCSQTLNHNVMYWYQQKSSQAPKLLFHYYDKDFNNEADTPDNFQSRRPNTSFCFLDIRSPGLGDTAMYLCATSREDSGANVLTFGAGSRLTVL.

J is TRBJ2-5 and V is TRBV9; a weak D match, TRBD1 (5 bases). Trimming stripped 7 bases from V and 3 bases from J, with 13 bases between. Germline V gene sequence: CDR1 SGDLS, CDR2 YYNGEE. The CDR3 is 13 residues long. CDR3 protein: CASGKGMEETQYF. The CDR3 DNA sequence: TGTGCCAGCGGCAAGGGGATGGAAGAGACCCAGTACTTC.

The chain carries TRBV19 and TRBJ1-1; weak D call: TRBD1 (5 bases). With 11 bases removed from V and 3 bases from J, the gap between germline ends came to 25 bases. From germline, CDR1 is LNHDA and CDR2 SQIVND (reference sequence). The CDR3 is 16 residues long. CDR3 sequence (DNA): TGTGCCTCCAAAGCGGGACGGAGGGTTAGGGACACTGAAGCTTTCTTT. The encoded protein is CASKAGRRVRDTEAFF.

The V and J genes are TRBV30 and TRBJ1-2; TRBD1 might be the D (6 bases). This CDR3 is built from 11 residues. Germline V gene lookup returns CDR1 GTSNPN and CDR2 SVGIG (reference sequence). As DNA, the CDR3 is TGTGCTCAGTCCCCAGGGGAAGGCTACACCTTC. Protein: CAQSPGEGYTF. The entire variable domain, with the rest obtained from reference TRBV30 and TRBJ1-2, is as follows: SQTIHQWPATLVQPVGSPLSLECTVEGTSNPNLYWYRQAAGRGLQLLFYSVGIGQISSEVPQNLSASRPQDRQFILSSKKLLLSDSGFYLCAQSPGEGYTFGSGTRLTVV.

The gene calls are TRBV5-4 and TRBJ1-3, with 7 bases aligning to TRBD1. This CDR3 spans 15 amino acids. Germline CDR1 reads SGHNT; CDR2 reads YYREEE (reference sequence). The trim removed 4 bases at V and 0 bases at J, leaving 4 bases unmatched. DNA for the CDR3: TGTGCCAGCAGCAGGGACAGCCGCTCTGGAAACACCATATATTTT. Translating it yields CASSRDSRSGNTIYF.

V gene TRBV19 combines with J gene TRBJ1-2; 8 bases align to TRBD1. Germline CDR1 is LNHDA and CDR2 is SQIVND (reference sequence). This CDR3 region has 16 residues. Trimming at V came to 7 bases and at J to 3 bases, leaving 13 bases not matched to a gene. This CDR3 is CASTLQGGRFDYGYTF. CDR3 nucleotides: TGTGCCAGTACCTTACAGGGGGGGAGGTTCGACTATGGCTACACCTTC.

This chain joins TRBV5-6 and TRBJ1-2; no definite D call. The CDR3 runs 16 residues. Trimming stripped 3 bases from V and 4 bases from J, with 19 bases between. Germline CDR1 and CDR2: SGHDT and YYEEEE. The CDR3 nucleotides are TGTGCCAGCAGCTCCATCTGGTCCCAAGCCTCCTATGGCTACACCTTC. Residues: CASSSIWSQASYGYTF.

The chain joins TRBV6-4 to TRBJ2-7; D perhaps matches TRBD2 (6 bases). CDR3 length: 14 amino acids. V dropped 6 bases and J dropped 5 bases, with 17 bases sitting between them. CDR1 is MRHNA and CDR2 is SNTAGT in the germline V gene. The CDR3 loop is CASSVPGTSHEQYF. In DNA, the CDR3 is TGTGCCAGCAGCGTCCCGGGGACTTCTCACGAGCAGTACTTC.

The chain couples TRBV7-2 to TRBJ2-7; D gene unclear. V lost 5 bases, J lost 4 bases, and 6 bases lay in between. Germline V gene data show CDR1 as SGHTA and CDR2 as FQGNSA. The CDR3 sequence is 11 residues long. This CDR3 reads CASSAKYEQYF. The CDR3 DNA sequence: TGTGCCAGCAGCGCGAAGTACGAGCAGTACTTC. The full variable domain, in which reference TRBV7-2 and TRBJ2-7 provide the parts outside the CDR3, is GAGVSQSPSNKVTEKGKDVELRCDPISGHTALYWYRQSLGQGLEFLIYFQGNSAPDKSGLPSDRFSAERTGGSVSTLTIQRTQQEDSAVYLCASSAKYEQYFGPGTRLTVT.

The chain joins TRBV3-1 (or the pseudogene TRBV3-2) to TRBJ1-1; D ambiguous. CDR3 length: 13 amino acids. Germline CDR1 and CDR2: LGHDT and YNNKEL (reference sequence). The ends were cut back, 1 base at V and 7 bases at J, with 10 bases in the middle. Here the CDR3 reads CASSQVRGGEAFF. CDR3 DNA: TGTGCCAGCAGCCAAGTCCGGGGAGGTGAAGCTTTCTTT.

The rearrangement uses TRBV18 and TRBJ2-5; 12 bases map to TRBD2. CDR1 KGHSH and CDR2 LQKENI come from the germline V gene. The trim removed 6 bases at V and 4 bases at J, leaving 6 bases unmatched. CDR3 length: 15 residues. CDR3 loop: CASSLTSGGGETQYF. The CDR3 coding sequence is TGTGCCAGCTCGCTGACTAGCGGGGGTGGAGAGACCCAGTACTTC. The variable domain in full, with the rest retrieved from reference TRBV18 and TRBJ2-5, is NAGVMQNPRHLVRRRGQEARLRCSPMKGHSHVYWYRQLPEEGLKFMVYLQKENIIDESGMPKERFSAEFPKEGPSILRIQQVVRGDSAAYFCASSLTSGGGETQYFGPGTRLLVL.

The V and J genes are TRBV19 and TRBJ2-3; 10 nucleotides match TRBD2. The CDR3 covers 14 residues. With V trimmed by 4 bases and J by 6 bases, 4 bases remained unmatched. Per the germline V gene, CDR1 is LNHDA and CDR2 is SQIVND (reference sequence). CDR3 amino acids: CASSTSGGVDTQYF. Here the CDR3 DNA reads TGTGCCAGTAGTACAAGCGGGGGGGTGGATACGCAGTATTTT.

This clone was recorded only once. This chain uses TRBV27 with TRBJ2-7; D is unclear. This CDR3 contains 14 residues. The germline V and J ends were trimmed by 5 bases and 3 bases, with 14 bases remaining between them. In germline, CDR1 is MNHEY, CDR2 SMNVEV (reference sequence). CDR3 coding DNA: TGTGCCAGCAGTACCTCCCGGGTAGGCTACGAGCAGTACTTC. Its protein is CASSTSRVGYEQYF.

The chain uses TRBV29-1 and TRBJ1-1, with TRBD1 matching over 7 bases. V dropped 8 bases and J dropped 2; count of bases not matched to a gene: 14. CDR3 length equals 15 residues. Germline loops: CDR1 SQVTM, CDR2 ANQGSEA. CDR3 amino acids: CSSRARTGVNTEAFF. CDR3 nucleotides: TGCAGCTCACGGGCCCGTACAGGGGTCAACACTGAAGCTTTCTTT.

The chain combines TRBV9 with TRBJ1-2; D not certain. Germline CDR1 is SGDLS and CDR2 is YYNGEE. This CDR3 region has 14 residues. V was trimmed by 1 base and J by 5 bases, leaving 12 bases between them. CDR3 region: CASSVYSGGYGYTF. The DNA of the CDR3 is TGTGCCAGCAGCGTATACAGCGGAGGGTATGGCTACACCTTC.

The V and J genes are TRBV5-1 and TRBJ1-1; 9 nucleotides align to TRBD1. CDR3 length: 17 amino acids. The trim removed 4 bases at V and 2 bases at J, leaving 12 bases unmatched. Germline V lookup: CDR1 SGHRS, CDR2 YFSETQ. The CDR3 DNA reads as TGCGCCAGCAGCCCGGAGACACCGGACAGGGGCAACACTGAAGCTTTCTTT. It codes for CASSPETPDRGNTEAFF.

This clone showed up just a few times. This CDR3 is CASGLLSSYEQYF. The CDR3 nucleotides read TGTGCCAGTGGACTCTTAAGCTCCTACGAGCAGTACTTC. The genes are TRBV2 and TRBJ2-7; D perhaps matches TRBD2 (5 bases). The germline V and J ends were trimmed by 9 bases and 0 bases, with 12 bases remaining between them. This CDR3 contains 13 residues. CDR1 and CDR2 from the germline V gene are SNHLY and FYNNEI.

The chain employs TRBV12-3 or TRBV12-4 and TRBJ1-2, with D unresolved. CDR3 size: 13 residues. The V end was cut by 7 bases, the J end by 7 bases, with 16 bases between. The CDR3 DNA reads TGTGCCAGCATGCGAGGTACCTCTGGTGGCTACACCTTC. It yields the protein CASMRGTSGGYTF.